This TCR beta chain was identified during a study of CDR3 diversity in severe acne. From germline, CDR1 is MNHEY and CDR2 SVGEGT. The CDR3 runs 13 residues. The V gene end was trimmed by 7 bases and the J gene end by 5 bases; junction bases not matched to a gene: 5. Each CDR3 protein gets one entry after TCRdb re-called the PCR reads with MiXCR. Of about 100,000 distinct CDR3 sequences listed, around 53% are singletons. The clonotype was recovered from a male donor with acne. Sequencing was done on a sample of blood. The V call is TRBV6-2 or TRBV6-3, the J call TRBJ2-7; 10 bases map to TRBD1. CDR3 nucleotide sequence: TGTGCCAGCATGGGACAGGGGAAGAACGAGCAGTACTTC. It encodes CASMGQGKNEQYF.